Listed below are T cell receptor beta chains from one sample, sequenced in a study of regulatory T cells in long-lasting Graves disease. TCRdb re-called the multiplex PCR reads with MiXCR, one entry per CDR3 protein. This sample has hundreds of thousands of distinct CDR3 sequences, with 30% found just once. The sequenced sample was peripheral blood mononuclear cells (PBMCs), obtained when the disease was refractory, from a patient treated with antithyroid drugs. The receptor source for this set is a female donor with Graves disease. The CDR3 runs from the conserved cysteine through the conserved F or W. Fields, in order: clone size, J gene, D gene, CDR3 length, V gene, CDR3 protein, CDR3 DNA. A D gene is named only where the DNA matches it firmly. A row's size may be missing; if present it is once, few, many or a size class.

clone_size: NA
j_call: TRBJ2-7
d_call: NA
cdr3_length: 17
v_call: TRBV27
cdr3_aa: CASRVDLLQGRPYEQYF
cdr3_nt: TGTGCCAGCAGGGTGGACCTGTTACAGGGTCGCCCCTACGAGCAGTACTTC

clone_size: NA
j_call: TRBJ2-1
d_call: TRBD2
cdr3_length: 15
v_call: TRBV6-1
cdr3_aa: CASSLTSGRPNEQFF
cdr3_nt: TGTGCCAGCAGCCTAACTAGCGGGAGGCCCAATGAGCAGTTCTTC

clone_size: NA
j_call: TRBJ2-5
d_call: NA
cdr3_length: 13
v_call: TRBV20-1
cdr3_aa: CSARVPPAETQYF
cdr3_nt: TGCAGTGCTAGAGTCCCACCAGCAGAGACCCAGTACTTC

clone_size: NA
j_call: TRBJ1-1
d_call: NA
cdr3_length: 14
v_call: TRBV18
cdr3_aa: CASSPGVRNTEAFF
cdr3_nt: TGTGCCAGCTCACCAGGGGTGAGGAACACTGAAGCTTTCTTT

clone_size: NA
j_call: TRBJ2-1
d_call: TRBD1
cdr3_length: 16
v_call: TRBV11-3
cdr3_aa: CASSLAGTGGLDEQFF
cdr3_nt: TGTGCCAGCAGCTTAGCTGGGACAGGGGGCTTGGATGAGCAGTTCTTC

clone_size: NA
j_call: TRBJ2-3
d_call: TRBD2
cdr3_length: 16
v_call: TRBV27
cdr3_aa: CASTTTSGAFTDTQYF
cdr3_nt: TGTGCCAGCACTACTACTAGCGGGGCTTTCACAGATACGCAGTATTTT

clone_size: NA
j_call: TRBJ1-1
d_call: TRBD1
cdr3_length: 18
v_call: TRBV19
cdr3_aa: CATASSTGTGSLNTEAFF
cdr3_nt: TGTGCCACAGCTTCTAGTACCGGGACAGGGAGTCTGAACACTGAAGCTTTCTTT

clone_size: NA
j_call: TRBJ1-1
d_call: TRBD1
cdr3_length: 12
v_call: TRBV19
cdr3_aa: CAVKTGGTEAFF
cdr3_nt: TGTGCCGTCAAGACAGGGGGAACTGAAGCTTTCTTT

clone_size: NA
j_call: TRBJ1-1
d_call: NA
cdr3_length: 14
v_call: TRBV12-3/TRBV12-4
cdr3_aa: CATTLFQGNTEAFF
cdr3_nt: TGTGCCACCACCCTTTTTCAGGGGAACACTGAAGCTTTCTTT

clone_size: few
j_call: TRBJ1-1
d_call: NA
cdr3_length: 13
v_call: TRBV6-1
cdr3_aa: CASREGGGTEAFF
cdr3_nt: TGTGCCAGCAGAGAGGGCGGCGGCACTGAAGCTTTCTTT

clone_size: NA
j_call: TRBJ1-4
d_call: NA
cdr3_length: 8
v_call: TRBV6-1
cdr3_aa: CASEKLFF
cdr3_nt: TGTGCCAGCGAAAAACTGTTTTTT

clone_size: NA
j_call: TRBJ1-1
d_call: TRBD1
cdr3_length: 15
v_call: TRBV5-1
cdr3_aa: CASSTRQGANTEAFF
cdr3_nt: TGCGCCAGCAGCACCCGACAGGGGGCAAACACTGAAGCTTTCTTT

clone_size: NA
j_call: TRBJ2-7
d_call: NA
cdr3_length: 15
v_call: TRBV5-1
cdr3_aa: CASSLASSRGYEQYF
cdr3_nt: TGCGCCAGCAGCTTGGCCTCTAGTCGGGGCTACGAGCAGTACTTC

clone_size: once
j_call: TRBJ2-6
d_call: NA
cdr3_length: 14
v_call: TRBV12-3/TRBV12-4
cdr3_aa: CASTPFPGANVLTF
cdr3_nt: TGTGCCAGCACCCCGTTTCCGGGGGCCAACGTCCTGACTTTC

clone_size: many
j_call: TRBJ2-7
d_call: NA
cdr3_length: 15
v_call: TRBV28
cdr3_aa: CASSLSAFSSYEQYF
cdr3_nt: TGTGCCAGCAGTTTATCGGCATTCAGCTCCTACGAGCAGTACTTC

clone_size: few
j_call: TRBJ2-7
d_call: NA
cdr3_length: 13
v_call: TRBV9
cdr3_aa: CASSQGLGNEQYF
cdr3_nt: TGTGCCAGCAGCCAGGGGCTCGGAAACGAGCAGTACTTC

clone_size: few
j_call: TRBJ1-5
d_call: NA
cdr3_length: 15
v_call: TRBV20-1
cdr3_aa: CSASRTANSNQPQHF
cdr3_nt: TGCAGTGCTAGTAGGACAGCGAACAGCAATCAGCCCCAGCATTTT

clone_size: NA
j_call: TRBJ2-6
d_call: NA
cdr3_length: 15
v_call: TRBV11-3
cdr3_aa: CVSSSGTGGANVLTF
cdr3_nt: TGTGTCAGCAGCTCGGGGACGGGTGGGGCCAACGTCCTGACTTTC

clone_size: NA
j_call: TRBJ2-2
d_call: NA
cdr3_length: 17
v_call: TRBV7-2
cdr3_aa: CASSLQPGGRRTGELFF
cdr3_nt: TGTGCCAGCAGCTTACAGCCAGGGGGGCGGCGGACCGGGGAGCTGTTTTTT

clone_size: NA
j_call: TRBJ1-2
d_call: NA
cdr3_length: 17
v_call: TRBV18
cdr3_aa: CASSLDTNRDINYGYTF
cdr3_nt: TGTGCCAGCTCACTAGACACGAACAGGGATATCAACTATGGCTACACCTTC

clone_size: many
j_call: TRBJ2-5
d_call: NA
cdr3_length: 15
v_call: TRBV12-3/TRBV12-4
cdr3_aa: CASSLDGRMEETQYF
cdr3_nt: TGTGCCAGCAGTTTGGACGGGAGAATGGAAGAGACCCAGTACTTC

clone_size: NA
j_call: TRBJ1-6
d_call: TRBD1
cdr3_length: 18
v_call: TRBV28
cdr3_aa: CASSPTGQGVSYNSPLHF
cdr3_nt: TGTGCCAGCAGTCCCACTGGACAGGGGGTCTCCTATAATTCACCCCTCCACTTT

clone_size: few
j_call: TRBJ2-5
d_call: NA
cdr3_length: 13
v_call: TRBV7-9
cdr3_aa: CASRLVGQETQYF
cdr3_nt: TGTGCCAGCAGACTCGTAGGGCAAGAGACCCAGTACTTC

clone_size: few
j_call: TRBJ1-5
d_call: NA
cdr3_length: 12
v_call: TRBV20-1
cdr3_aa: CSARDLVQPQHF
cdr3_nt: TGCAGTGCTAGAGATCTTGTTCAGCCCCAGCATTTT

clone_size: NA
j_call: TRBJ1-2
d_call: TRBD1
cdr3_length: 14
v_call: TRBV5-4
cdr3_aa: CASSQDRLDYGYTF
cdr3_nt: TGTGCCAGCAGCCAGGACAGGCTGGACTATGGCTACACCTTC

clone_size: NA
j_call: TRBJ1-2
d_call: NA
cdr3_length: 15
v_call: TRBV10-3
cdr3_aa: CAISVSHRPRYGYTF
cdr3_nt: TGTGCCATCAGTGTATCACACCGGCCGCGCTATGGCTACACCTTC

clone_size: few
j_call: TRBJ1-1
d_call: NA
cdr3_length: 10
v_call: TRBV30
cdr3_aa: CAWRDTEAFF
cdr3_nt: TGTGCCTGGCGGGACACTGAAGCTTTCTTT

clone_size: NA
j_call: TRBJ1-2
d_call: TRBD1
cdr3_length: 17
v_call: TRBV3-1
cdr3_aa: CASSQGGKAGGYYGYTF
cdr3_nt: TGTGCCAGCAGCCAAGGGGGGAAGGCAGGGGGTTACTATGGCTACACCTTC

clone_size: many
j_call: TRBJ2-2
d_call: TRBD2
cdr3_length: 14
v_call: TRBV12-3/TRBV12-4
cdr3_aa: CASTLARNTGELFF
cdr3_nt: TGTGCCAGCACACTAGCGCGAAACACCGGGGAGCTGTTTTTT

clone_size: NA
j_call: TRBJ2-7
d_call: NA
cdr3_length: 11
v_call: TRBV30
cdr3_aa: CAWRGRYEQYF
cdr3_nt: TGTGCCTGGAGAGGGCGCTACGAGCAGTACTTC

clone_size: NA
j_call: TRBJ1-6
d_call: NA
cdr3_length: 15
v_call: TRBV2
cdr3_aa: CASGRASSYNSPLHF
cdr3_nt: TGTGCCAGCGGACGGGCGAGCTCCTATAATTCACCCCTCCACTTT

clone_size: NA
j_call: TRBJ1-1
d_call: NA
cdr3_length: 14
v_call: TRBV12-3/TRBV12-4
cdr3_aa: CASSLRRSETEAFF
cdr3_nt: TGTGCCAGCAGTTTAAGGAGGTCGGAGACTGAAGCTTTCTTT

clone_size: NA
j_call: TRBJ2-7
d_call: NA
cdr3_length: 14
v_call: TRBV5-1
cdr3_aa: CASSSGSNPNEQYF
cdr3_nt: TGCGCCAGCAGCTCCGGGTCTAACCCCAACGAGCAGTACTTC

clone_size: many
j_call: TRBJ1-1
d_call: TRBD1
cdr3_length: 14
v_call: TRBV5-1
cdr3_aa: CASSLGQGATEAFF
cdr3_nt: TGTGCCAGCAGCTTGGGACAGGGGGCAACTGAAGCTTTCTTT

clone_size: once
j_call: TRBJ2-7
d_call: NA
cdr3_length: 13
v_call: TRBV11-2
cdr3_aa: CASSTPGGYEQYF
cdr3_nt: TGTGCCAGCAGCACCCCCGGCGGGTACGAGCAGTACTTC

clone_size: NA
j_call: TRBJ1-1
d_call: NA
cdr3_length: 15
v_call: TRBV18
cdr3_aa: CASSPTPGVNTEAFF
cdr3_nt: TGTGCCAGCTCACCAACCCCCGGGGTGAACACTGAAGCTTTCTTT

clone_size: few
j_call: TRBJ2-7
d_call: NA
cdr3_length: 13
v_call: TRBV5-1
cdr3_aa: CASSLPQTYEQYF
cdr3_nt: TGCGCCAGCAGCTTGCCACAGACCTACGAGCAGTACTTC

clone_size: few
j_call: TRBJ2-7
d_call: TRBD1
cdr3_length: 13
v_call: TRBV20-1
cdr3_aa: CSAKGGASPEQYF
cdr3_nt: TGCAGTGCTAAAGGGGGCGCCTCACCAGAGCAGTACTTC

clone_size: NA
j_call: TRBJ2-7
d_call: TRBD2
cdr3_length: 19
v_call: TRBV29-1
cdr3_aa: CSVEEGARDSGRNFYEQYF
cdr3_nt: TGCAGCGTTGAAGAGGGTGCCCGGGATAGCGGGAGGAACTTCTACGAGCAGTACTTC

clone_size: few
j_call: TRBJ1-2
d_call: NA
cdr3_length: 13
v_call: TRBV6-2/TRBV6-3
cdr3_aa: CASSYTVLYGYTF
cdr3_nt: TGTGCCAGCAGTTACACGGTTTTATATGGCTACACCTTC

clone_size: few
j_call: TRBJ1-1
d_call: TRBD1
cdr3_length: 14
v_call: TRBV5-6
cdr3_aa: CASSLSQGAREAFF
cdr3_nt: TGTGCCAGCAGCTTAAGTCAGGGGGCGCGTGAAGCTTTCTTT

clone_size: NA
j_call: TRBJ1-1
d_call: TRBD1
cdr3_length: 13
v_call: TRBV6-1
cdr3_aa: CASSPGQGLGAFF
cdr3_nt: TGTGCCAGCAGTCCGGGACAGGGGTTAGGAGCTTTCTTT

clone_size: NA
j_call: TRBJ1-5
d_call: NA
cdr3_length: 15
v_call: TRBV6-9
cdr3_aa: CASSYRGQANQPQHF
cdr3_nt: TGTGCCAGCAGTTACAGAGGGCAGGCTAATCAGCCCCAGCATTTT

clone_size: few
j_call: TRBJ1-6
d_call: NA
cdr3_length: 16
v_call: TRBV19
cdr3_aa: CATDEGTGSYNSPLHF
cdr3_nt: TGTGCCACCGACGAGGGAACGGGCTCCTATAATTCACCCCTCCACTTT

clone_size: few
j_call: TRBJ2-7
d_call: NA
cdr3_length: 16
v_call: TRBV4-2
cdr3_aa: CASSQEEKGHSYEQYF
cdr3_nt: TGTGCCAGCAGCCAAGAAGAAAAGGGTCACTCCTACGAGCAGTACTTC

clone_size: few
j_call: TRBJ2-3
d_call: NA
cdr3_length: 17
v_call: TRBV29-1
cdr3_aa: CSVEDRVLVVGTDTQYF
cdr3_nt: TGCAGCGTTGAAGATCGAGTGTTGGTCGTAGGCACAGATACGCAGTATTTT

clone_size: NA
j_call: TRBJ1-1
d_call: NA
cdr3_length: 13
v_call: TRBV30
cdr3_aa: CAWSGTGDTEAFF
cdr3_nt: TGTGCCTGGAGTGGGACGGGCGACACTGAAGCTTTCTTT

clone_size: NA
j_call: TRBJ1-1
d_call: NA
cdr3_length: 15
v_call: TRBV5-1
cdr3_aa: CASSSIGVKNTEAFF
cdr3_nt: TGCGCCAGCAGTTCGATCGGGGTCAAGAACACTGAAGCTTTCTTT

clone_size: NA
j_call: TRBJ1-1
d_call: NA
cdr3_length: 16
v_call: TRBV6-1
cdr3_aa: CASSEFHPGAYTEAFF
cdr3_nt: TGTGCCAGCAGTGAATTTCATCCGGGGGCGTACACTGAAGCTTTCTTT

clone_size: many
j_call: TRBJ1-2
d_call: NA
cdr3_length: 12
v_call: TRBV28
cdr3_aa: CASSLGQRGYTF
cdr3_nt: TGTGCCAGCAGCCTCGGACAGCGCGGCTACACCTTC